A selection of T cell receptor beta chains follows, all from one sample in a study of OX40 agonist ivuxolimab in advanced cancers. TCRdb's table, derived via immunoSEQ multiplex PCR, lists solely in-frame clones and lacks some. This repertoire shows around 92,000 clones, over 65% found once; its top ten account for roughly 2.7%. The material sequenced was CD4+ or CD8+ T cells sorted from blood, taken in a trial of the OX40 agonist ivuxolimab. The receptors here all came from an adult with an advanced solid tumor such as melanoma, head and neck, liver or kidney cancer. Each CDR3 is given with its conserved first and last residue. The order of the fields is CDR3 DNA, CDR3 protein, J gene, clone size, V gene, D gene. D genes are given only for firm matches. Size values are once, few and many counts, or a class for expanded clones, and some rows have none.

cdr3_nt: TGTGCCTGGGCGGCAGGCCGGTGGTCTGGGGCCAACGTCCTGACTTTC
cdr3_aa: CAWAAGRWSGANVLTF
j_call: TRBJ2-6
clone_size: -
v_call: TRBV30
d_call: -

cdr3_nt: TGTGCCAGCTCACCCGGTCCAAGGAGCACAGATACGCAGTATTTT
cdr3_aa: CASSPGPRSTDTQYF
j_call: TRBJ2-3
clone_size: -
v_call: TRBV18
d_call: -

cdr3_nt: TGTGCCAGCAGCTTATCGGGGGATCAGCCCCAGCATTTT
cdr3_aa: CASSLSGDQPQHF
j_call: TRBJ1-5
clone_size: -
v_call: TRBV7-9
d_call: -

cdr3_nt: TGTGCCAGCAGCTTAGCGGGGGCGGGGGGGCCAAATGAGCAGTTCTTC
cdr3_aa: CASSLAGAGGPNEQFF
j_call: TRBJ2-1
clone_size: -
v_call: TRBV11-3
d_call: TRBD2

cdr3_nt: TGTGCCAGCAGGTCCGCCTCTGGCTACACCTTC
cdr3_aa: CASRSASGYTF
j_call: TRBJ1-2
clone_size: -
v_call: TRBV6-5
d_call: -

cdr3_nt: TGTGCCAGCAGCTTACAAGGAGGATCGAACACCGGGGAGCTGTTTTTT
cdr3_aa: CASSLQGGSNTGELFF
j_call: TRBJ2-2
clone_size: -
v_call: TRBV13
d_call: -

cdr3_nt: TGCGCCAGCAGTGATCAGAACACTGAAGCTTTCTTT
cdr3_aa: CASSDQNTEAFF
j_call: TRBJ1-1
clone_size: -
v_call: TRBV10-1
d_call: -

cdr3_nt: TGCGCCAGCAGTGAACAGGGGAATAGCAATCAGCCCCAGCATTTT
cdr3_aa: CASSEQGNSNQPQHF
j_call: TRBJ1-5
clone_size: -
v_call: TRBV5-1
d_call: TRBD1

cdr3_nt: TGTGCCAGCAGCCTCCGGACTAGCGGGGTAGCAGATACGCAGTATTTT
cdr3_aa: CASSLRTSGVADTQYF
j_call: TRBJ2-3
clone_size: -
v_call: TRBV9
d_call: TRBD2

cdr3_nt: TGTGCCAGCAGCCGAGGACAGGGCACAGATACGCAGTATTTT
cdr3_aa: CASSRGQGTDTQYF
j_call: TRBJ2-3
clone_size: -
v_call: TRBV6-5
d_call: TRBD1

cdr3_nt: TGTGCCAGCAGCTCCAGGGGTTTCACATACAATGAGCAGTTCTTC
cdr3_aa: CASSSRGFTYNEQFF
j_call: TRBJ2-1
clone_size: -
v_call: TRBV11-1
d_call: -

cdr3_nt: TGTGCCAGCAGCTCAGAATTTGTGGGGGATGGCTACACCTTC
cdr3_aa: CASSSEFVGDGYTF
j_call: TRBJ1-2
clone_size: -
v_call: TRBV7-2
d_call: -

cdr3_nt: TGTGCCAGTCCTGACAGAGACACCGGGGAGCTGTTTTTT
cdr3_aa: CASPDRDTGELFF
j_call: TRBJ2-2
clone_size: -
v_call: TRBV19
d_call: -

cdr3_nt: TGTGCCAGCAGCTTATCGCCGGAAAAACTGTTTTTT
cdr3_aa: CASSLSPEKLFF
j_call: TRBJ1-4
clone_size: -
v_call: TRBV7-2
d_call: -

cdr3_nt: TGCGCCAGCAGCCAAGAGTCATACGAGGGGCGCAGGCGCGCCTATGGCTACACCTTC
cdr3_aa: CASSQESYEGRRRAYGYTF
j_call: TRBJ1-2
clone_size: -
v_call: TRBV4-3
d_call: -

cdr3_nt: TGTGCCAGCAGTTGGGGGGACTCTGGAAACACCATATATTTT
cdr3_aa: CASSWGDSGNTIYF
j_call: TRBJ1-3
clone_size: -
v_call: TRBV6-6
d_call: -

cdr3_nt: TGTGCCAGTAGTATAGAGGCGGGCTCGAACACCGGGGAGCTGTTTTTT
cdr3_aa: CASSIEAGSNTGELFF
j_call: TRBJ2-2
clone_size: -
v_call: TRBV19
d_call: -

cdr3_nt: TGTGCCAGCAGTTACACGGGGGGGGCCACAGATACGCAGTATTTT
cdr3_aa: CASSYTGGATDTQYF
j_call: TRBJ2-3
clone_size: -
v_call: TRBV6-5
d_call: TRBD2

cdr3_nt: TGTGCCAGCAGCTTGGGGTATGGCAATCAGCCCCAGCATTTT
cdr3_aa: CASSLGYGNQPQHF
j_call: TRBJ1-5
clone_size: -
v_call: TRBV7-2
d_call: -

cdr3_nt: TGCGCCAGCAGATACAGCCGCGCCTACGAGCAGTACTTC
cdr3_aa: CASRYSRAYEQYF
j_call: TRBJ2-7
clone_size: few
v_call: TRBV5-1
d_call: -

cdr3_nt: TGTGCCAGCAGTTACACCGGGACAGGGGTTACAGATACGCAGTATTTT
cdr3_aa: CASSYTGTGVTDTQYF
j_call: TRBJ2-3
clone_size: -
v_call: TRBV28
d_call: TRBD1

cdr3_nt: TGTGCCAGCAGCTTGAGAGGGTCGTCAGCTTTCTTT
cdr3_aa: CASSLRGSSAFF
j_call: TRBJ1-1
clone_size: -
v_call: TRBV5-5
d_call: -

cdr3_nt: TGTGCCAGCAGCCAAGATCCCAGGGGAAATTCACCCCTCCACTTT
cdr3_aa: CASSQDPRGNSPLHF
j_call: TRBJ1-6
clone_size: -
v_call: TRBV4-2
d_call: -

cdr3_nt: TGTGCCAGCAGCATCTTGATGACAGGGGAGTACTTC
cdr3_aa: CASSILMTGEYF
j_call: TRBJ2-4
clone_size: -
v_call: TRBV7-3
d_call: TRBD1

cdr3_nt: TGCGCCAGCAGCTTGGAACAGGGGATGAACACTGAAGCTTTCTTT
cdr3_aa: CASSLEQGMNTEAFF
j_call: TRBJ1-1
clone_size: -
v_call: TRBV5-1
d_call: TRBD1

cdr3_nt: TGTGCCAGCAGTCGGACAGATTACGAGCAGTACTTC
cdr3_aa: CASSRTDYEQYF
j_call: TRBJ2-7
clone_size: -
v_call: TRBV6-1
d_call: -

cdr3_nt: TGTGCCAGCAGGACCGATAACTCTGGAAACACCATATATTTT
cdr3_aa: CASRTDNSGNTIYF
j_call: TRBJ1-3
clone_size: -
v_call: TRBV2
d_call: -

cdr3_nt: TGTGCCAGCAGCCGGACTAGCGGGGGGGCCTATGGCACAGATACGCAGTATTTT
cdr3_aa: CASSRTSGGAYGTDTQYF
j_call: TRBJ2-3
clone_size: once
v_call: TRBV7-9
d_call: TRBD2

cdr3_nt: TGCGCCAGCAGTGAGTCGGGCGGGGTGAATGAAAAACTGTTTTTT
cdr3_aa: CASSESGGVNEKLFF
j_call: TRBJ1-4
clone_size: -
v_call: TRBV10-1
d_call: -

cdr3_nt: TGTGCCAGCAGCTTAGATACAGGGGGTTTCTACGAGCAGTACTTC
cdr3_aa: CASSLDTGGFYEQYF
j_call: TRBJ2-7
clone_size: -
v_call: TRBV11-2
d_call: TRBD1

cdr3_nt: TGTGCCAGTAGCTTACGAATGGACAGTTACAATGAGCAGTTCTTC
cdr3_aa: CASSLRMDSYNEQFF
j_call: TRBJ2-1
clone_size: -
v_call: TRBV19
d_call: -

cdr3_nt: TGTGCCAGCAGTGATGGGAATACCTACGAGCAGTACTTC
cdr3_aa: CASSDGNTYEQYF
j_call: TRBJ2-7
clone_size: -
v_call: TRBV6-1
d_call: -

cdr3_nt: TGTGCCAGCTCACCTCGGGATAGCAATCAGCCCCAGCATTTT
cdr3_aa: CASSPRDSNQPQHF
j_call: TRBJ1-5
clone_size: few
v_call: TRBV18
d_call: -

cdr3_nt: TGTGCCAGCAGCTCCGGAATTGGGTGGGAGACCCAGTACTTC
cdr3_aa: CASSSGIGWETQYF
j_call: TRBJ2-5
clone_size: -
v_call: TRBV5-5
d_call: -

cdr3_nt: TGTGCCAGCTCACCTTTAGAAGGGGGTTTGAACACTGAAGCTTTCTTT
cdr3_aa: CASSPLEGGLNTEAFF
j_call: TRBJ1-1
clone_size: -
v_call: TRBV18
d_call: -